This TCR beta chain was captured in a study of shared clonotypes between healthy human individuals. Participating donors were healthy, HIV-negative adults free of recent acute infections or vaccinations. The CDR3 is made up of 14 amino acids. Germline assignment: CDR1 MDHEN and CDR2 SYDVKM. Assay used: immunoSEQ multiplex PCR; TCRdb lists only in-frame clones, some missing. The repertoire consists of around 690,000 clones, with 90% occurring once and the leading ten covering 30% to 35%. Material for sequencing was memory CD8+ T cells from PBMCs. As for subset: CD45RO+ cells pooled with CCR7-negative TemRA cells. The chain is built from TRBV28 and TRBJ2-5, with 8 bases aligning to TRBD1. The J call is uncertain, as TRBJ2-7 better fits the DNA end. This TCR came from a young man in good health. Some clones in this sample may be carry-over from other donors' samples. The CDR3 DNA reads TGTGCCAGCAGTCTGGACAGGGTATTCCACGAGCAGTACTTC. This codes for CASSLDRVFHEQYF.